The text below deals with one T cell receptor (beta chain). Its antigen is not identified. The CDR3 end shows no conserved phenylalanine or tryptophan, and so a read error is likely. The entry originates in a study of breast tumors, draining lymph nodes, adjacent tissues. Study-wide results and limits: Compared with lymph nodes, tumors were less diverse; compared with nontumor tissue, more.

This CDR3 has 15 residues. The germline gives CDR1 SNHLY, CDR2 FYNNEI. Trimming took off 5 bases at V and 7 bases at J, with 17 bases between the two ends. Samples came from axillary lymph nodes draining the breast cancer. A single record per CDR3 protein comes from TCRdb applying MiXCR to the multiplex PCR reads. The sample includes some 120,000 distinct CDR3 sequences, 21% of them seen just once. Source material: axillary lymph node tissue. The clonotype was recovered from a female donor with breast cancer. Some clones in this sample may be carry-over from other donors' samples. This sequence joins TRBV2 and TRBJ2-2, with D perhaps TRBD2 (5 bases). DNA for the CDR3: TGTGCCAGCAGTTTCTTCGGGGAAGTGGGCGGGGAGCTGTTTTAT. This sequence encodes CASSFFGEVGGELFY.